This T cell receptor (beta chain) comes out of a study of CXCR3-negative and CXCR3-positive naive CD8 T cells. Study-wide results and limits: Both naive subsets carried similar amounts of surface CD5, so TCR strength was inferred from TRB CDR3 properties.

5' RACE with UMI labels generated the TRB cDNA libraries. From the 5' RACE reads, TCRdb lists one entry per CDR3 protein and no DNA. The table counts 84,000 or so distinct CDR3 sequences; around 1.4% lies in the top ten. The CDR3 runs to 15 residues. CDR1 is MNHNS, CDR2 SASEGT, per germline. About this clonotype: Its antigen is undetermined.

The sequence derives from a human donor in good health. Some clones in this sample may be carry-over from other donors' samples. What was sequenced was naive CXCR3- CD8+ T cells from blood. The subset denotes: CD45RO-CCR7+CD27+CD95- naive CD8+ T cells lacking CXCR3 (TNR3-). The chain has TRBV6-1 and TRBJ2-7; TCRdb designates TRBD2, a call that cannot be tested without DNA. CDR3 in amino acids: CASSEIGTPNYEQYF.